Following are 32 T cell receptor beta chains from one sample sequenced in a study of blood T cell repertoires in COVID-19. Profiled with immunoSEQ multiplex PCR; TCRdb holds only in-frame clones, not every one. The sample shows 130,000 to 150,000 clones, roughly 77% of them seen only once. Specimen: peripheral blood. All receptors come from a woman aged 65 to 85 with COVID-19, enrolled during active disease.

The chain couples TRBV19 to TRBJ1-1; 8 bases align to TRBD1. Germline values: CDR1 LNHDA, CDR2 SQIVND (reference sequence). This CDR3 contains 15 residues. V lost 7 bases to trimming and J lost 4 bases; unmatched junction nucleotides: 11. CDR3 region: CASTGSGGRLTEAFF. The CDR3 nucleotides are TGTGCCAGTACCGGGTCAGGGGGCAGGCTCACTGAAGCTTTCTTT. Combining the CDR3 with reference TRBV19 and TRBJ1-1 gives the whole variable domain DGGITQSPKYLFRKEGQNVTLSCEQNLNHDAMYWYRQDPGQGLRLIYYSQIVNDFQKGDIAEGYSVSREKKESFPLTVTSAQKNPTAFYLCASTGSGGRLTEAFFGQGTRLTVV.

The CDR3 bases are TGTGCCAGCAGTGAACGGGTAGCGGGGGTTTTATTCACCGGGGAGCTGTTTTTT. Translating it yields CASSERVAGVLFTGELFF. The chain links TRBV2 to TRBJ2-2; 9 bases match TRBD2. Per the germline V gene, CDR1 is SNHLY and CDR2 is FYNNEI. Trimming removed 2 bases from V and 4 bases from J; junction bases left unmatched: 11. This CDR3 region has 18 residues.

The chain is built from TRBV5-1 and TRBJ2-1, with D possibly being TRBD1 (6 bases). In germline, CDR1 is SGHRS, CDR2 YFSETQ. V gave up 4 bases and J gave up 6 bases, with 8 bases separating them. The CDR3 is 12 amino acids. DNA of the CDR3: TGCGCCAGCAGCCTAGGGGGCAATGAGCAGTTCTTC. Its translation: CASSLGGNEQFF. Looking up the rest from reference TRBV5-1 and TRBJ2-1 gives the full variable domain: KAGVTQTPRYLIKTRGQQVTLSCSPISGHRSVSWYQQTPGQGLQFLFEYFSETQRNKGNFPGRFSGRQFSNSRSEMNVSTLELGDSALYLCASSLGGNEQFFGPGTRLTVL.

V usage is TRBV11-2 and J usage is TRBJ1-1, with 7 bases aligning to TRBD1. The CDR3 totals 16 residues. V dropped 3 bases and J dropped 2; count of bases not matched to a gene: 9. CDR1 is SGHAT, CDR2 FQNNGV, per germline. The chain's CDR3 is CASSFVTGAINTEAFF. In nucleotides, the CDR3 is TGTGCCAGCAGCTTCGTCACAGGGGCAATAAACACTGAAGCTTTCTTT.

The chain carries TRBV3-1 (or the pseudogene TRBV3-2) and TRBJ2-2, with D possibly being TRBD1 (6 bases). Trimming stripped 4 bases from V and 5 bases from J, with 11 bases between. Per germline, CDR1 LGHDT and CDR2 YNNKEL (reference sequence). This CDR3 contains 14 residues. This CDR3 is CASSPTQGTGELFF. CDR3 in DNA: TGTGCCAGCAGCCCGACACAGGGAACCGGGGAGCTGTTTTTT.

The chain carries TRBV7-2 and TRBJ2-7; possible D gene TRBD1, 5 bases. Per the germline V gene, CDR1 is SGHTA and CDR2 is FQGNSA. This CDR3 is built from 15 residues. Trimming stripped 2 bases from V and 3 bases from J, with 14 bases between. Here the CDR3 reads CASSLLFGQNYEQYF. CDR3 DNA: TGTGCCAGCAGCTTACTTTTCGGACAAAACTACGAGCAGTACTTC.

This clone was counted a few times. The V gene is TRBV19, the J gene TRBJ1-1; D remains ambiguous. Germline V gene data show CDR1 as LNHDA and CDR2 as SQIVND (reference sequence). V shed 6 bases and J shed 2 bases, with 10 bases lying between them. The CDR3 is 13 amino acids. CDR3 DNA: TGTGCCAGTAGCCAGGTGGGTAACACTGAAGCTTTCTTT. Its translation: CASSQVGNTEAFF.

The chain joins TRBV19 to TRBJ1-2; 10 bases are shared with TRBD1. Germline lookup yields CDR1 LNHDA and CDR2 SQIVND (reference sequence). This CDR3 region has 13 residues. J lost 7 bases, V lost 6 bases, and 5 bases had no gene match. The DNA for the CDR3 is TGTGCCAGTAGCCCCCGGGACAGGGGTGGCTACACCTTC. This sequence encodes CASSPRDRGGYTF.

The V and J genes are TRBV6-2 or TRBV6-3 and TRBJ2-7; TRBD1 matches 9 bases. This CDR3 is built from 15 residues. Germline V gene sequence: CDR1 MNHEY, CDR2 SVGEGT. V shed 6 bases, J shed 3 bases, and the junction held 9 bases outside the gene matches. The CDR3: CASSAQGTGIYEQYF. The CDR3 region has the DNA TGTGCCAGCAGCGCACAGGGGACAGGGATCTACGAGCAGTACTTC.

The chain combines TRBV7-6 with TRBJ2-5, with 14 bases lining up with TRBD2. Germline trimming cut 1 base from V and 1 base from J; bases unmatched to any gene: 8. The CDR3 extends over 19 amino acids. Germline-derived CDR1 and CDR2 are SGHVS and FNYEAQ. CDR3 loop: CASSLGTGTSGGTQETQYF. The CDR3 DNA is TGTGCCAGCAGCTTAGGTACCGGGACTAGCGGGGGCACCCAAGAGACCCAGTACTTC.

The chain carries TRBV5-4 and TRBJ2-7, with 7 bases that match TRBD1. This CDR3 region has 13 residues. V was clipped by 3 bases and J by 11 bases; unmatched bases: 11. Germline V lookup: CDR1 SGHNT, CDR2 YYREEE (reference sequence). CDR3 coding DNA: TGTGCCAGCAGCTCCGGACAGGACCGAGCGAAGTACTTC. It encodes CASSSGQDRAKYF.

The chain carries TRBV19 and TRBJ2-3; TRBD1 agrees at 10 bases. V dropped 7 bases and J dropped 10; count of bases not matched to a gene: 11. Germline V gene lookup returns CDR1 LNHDA and CDR2 SQIVND (reference sequence). This CDR3 has 14 residues. The CDR3 nucleotides read TGTGCCAGTACTCCCGGGACAGGGGAAGTTGCGCAGTATTTT. This translates into CASTPGTGEVAQYF.

The chain couples TRBV21-1 to TRBJ1-4. TRBV21-1 is a pseudogene. CDR3 length: 14 residues. CDR3: CASSKGQRNEKLFF. Written as DNA, the CDR3 is TGTGCCAGCAGCAAAGGGCAGAGGAATGAAAAACTGTTTTTT.

The chain employs TRBV5-6 and TRBJ2-2, with a tentative D call TRBD2 (6 bases). CDR3 length: 18 amino acids. Trimming left V 4 bases short and J 2 bases short, with 21 bases between. CDR1 and CDR2 (germline): SGHDT, YYEEEE. This chain's CDR3 is CASSPRGGDKANTGELFF. The CDR3 nucleotides are TGTGCCAGCAGCCCCCGGGGAGGTGATAAAGCAAACACCGGGGAGCTGTTTTTT.

The gene calls are TRBV2 and TRBJ2-7, with 10 bases identical to TRBD1. V was clipped by 2 bases and J by 12 bases; unmatched bases: 1. The CDR3 loop spans 11 amino acids. CDR1 SNHLY and CDR2 FYNNEI come from the germline V gene. CDR3 residues: CASSERDRGYF. The CDR3 DNA is TGTGCCAGCAGTGAAAGGGACAGGGGGTACTTC.

The V gene is TRBV18, the J gene TRBJ2-5; TRBD1 might be the D (5 bases). With 3 bases removed from V and 0 bases from J, the gap between germline ends came to 17 bases. The CDR3 extends over 17 amino acids. Germline CDR1 reads KGHSH; CDR2 reads LQKENI. The CDR3 spells CASSPLYGQQDQETQYF. Here the CDR3 DNA reads TGTGCCAGCTCACCCCTGTACGGACAACAAGACCAAGAGACCCAGTACTTC.

The chain carries TRBV9 and TRBJ2-2; a weak D match, TRBD1 (6 bases). CDR1 and CDR2 (germline): SGDLS, YYNGEE. The CDR3 is made up of 16 amino acids. V was pared by 4 bases and J by 0 bases, with 13 bases between. CDR3 sequence: CASSSRTVTNTGELFF. The CDR3 DNA sequence: TGTGCCAGCAGCTCCCGGACAGTTACGAACACCGGGGAGCTGTTTTTT.

This clone was recorded a few times. This chain links TRBV6-4 with TRBJ1-2; D is undetermined. The germline gives CDR1 MRHNA, CDR2 SNTAGT. Trimming shortened V by 3 bases and J by 0 bases, and 11 bases separated the two germline ends. The CDR3 is made up of 15 amino acids. The CDR3 spells CASSETERANYGYTF. The CDR3 bases are TGTGCCAGCAGTGAAACGGAGAGAGCTAACTATGGCTACACCTTC.

The V call is TRBV27, the J call TRBJ1-1; D uncertain. Germline CDR1 reads MNHEY; CDR2 reads SMNVEV (reference sequence). Trimming shortened V by 3 bases and J by 1 base, and 9 bases separated the two germline ends. The CDR3 loop spans 14 amino acids. The DNA for the CDR3 is TGTGCCAGCAGTTTCCACCAGGAGAACACTGAAGCTTTCTTT. This gives the protein CASSFHQENTEAFF.

This clone occurred a few times. The V and J genes are TRBV7-9 and TRBJ1-2; D is undetermined. CDR1 and CDR2 from the germline V gene are SEHNR and FQNEAQ (reference sequence). This CDR3 region has 14 residues. V was trimmed by 3 bases and J by 4 bases, leaving 12 bases between them. The CDR3 loop is CASSLDLRVYGYTF. The CDR3 DNA follows: TGTGCCAGCAGCTTGGACCTGCGGGTCTATGGCTACACCTTC. Full variable domain (outside the CDR3, taken from reference TRBV7-9 and TRBJ1-2): DTGVSQNPRHKITKRGQNVTFRCDPISEHNRLYWYRQTLGQGPEFLTYFQNEAQLEKSRLLSDRFSAERPKGSFSTLEIQRTEQGDSAMYLCASSLDLRVYGYTFGSGTRLTVV.

The rearrangement links TRBV5-8 to TRBJ1-2, with D unresolved. The CDR3 runs 15 residues. Per germline, CDR1 SGHTS and CDR2 YDEGEE. V lost 0 bases to trimming and J lost 8 bases, with 17 bases between them. The CDR3 DNA sequence: TGTGCCAGCAGCTTGGACGGGGTAGGAGGTAGCGGCTACACCTTC. Amino acid sequence: CASSLDGVGGSGYTF.

J is TRBJ1-4 and V is TRBV6-5; 8 bases line up with TRBD1. This CDR3 is built from 14 residues. The ends lost 6 bases at V and 0 bases at J; junction bases unmatched: 0. CDR1 and CDR2 from the germline V gene are MNHEY and SVGAGI. CDR3 nucleotides: TGTGCCAGCAGGACAGGGGCAACTAATGAAAAACTGTTTTTT. Translating it yields CASRTGATNEKLFF.

This rearrangement joins TRBV29-1 to TRBJ2-1; tentative D call: TRBD1 (5 bases). Germline assignment: CDR1 SQVTM and CDR2 ANQGSEA. The CDR3 is made up of 13 amino acids. Between the trimmed V and J ends, which lost 8 bases and 7 bases, there was a span of 18 bases. The CDR3 sequence: CSLVGQGRNEQFF. The CDR3 DNA reads as TGCAGCCTGGTGGGCCAGGGCAGAAATGAGCAGTTCTTC.

V gene TRBV2 combines with J gene TRBJ1-2; 7 bases match TRBD1. Trimming took 1 base from V and 2 from J; bases not matched to a gene: 1. The V gene's germline CDR1 is SNHLY and CDR2 FYNNEI. The CDR3 is 14 amino acids. Here the CDR3 DNA reads TGTGCCAGCAGTGAAGGAGGGGGCAACTATGGCTACACCTTC. This sequence encodes CASSEGGGNYGYTF.

This clone was seen a single time. The gene calls are TRBV6-5 and TRBJ1-2, with D hard to call. CDR3 length: 15 amino acids. CDR1 MNHEY and CDR2 SVGAGI come from the germline V gene. Trimming cost V 0 bases and J 6 bases, with 14 bases left between them. The chain's CDR3 is CASSYSRVGANGYTF. In DNA, the CDR3 is TGTGCCAGCAGTTACTCACGAGTGGGCGCGAATGGCTACACCTTC.

The chain is built from TRBV28 and TRBJ1-2; no firm D call. The germline CDR1 and CDR2 sequences are MDHEN and SYDVKM. Between the trimmed V and J ends, which lost 3 bases and 4 bases, there was a span of 12 bases. This CDR3 region has 14 residues. The CDR3 loop is CASSFGGSGYGYTF. As DNA, the CDR3 is TGTGCCAGCAGTTTTGGAGGCTCCGGCTATGGCTACACCTTC.

The V and J genes are TRBV5-1 and TRBJ1-2; D is unresolved. Per germline, CDR1 SGHRS and CDR2 YFSETQ. V lost 4 bases, J lost 4 bases, and 11 bases lay in between. This CDR3 is 13 amino acids long. CDR3 residues: CASSLGDAYGYTF. CDR3 DNA: TGCGCCAGCAGCCTGGGAGATGCCTATGGCTACACCTTC. The complete variable domain, with remaining parts taken from reference TRBV5-1 and TRBJ1-2, reads KAGVTQTPRYLIKTRGQQVTLSCSPISGHRSVSWYQQTPGQGLQFLFEYFSETQRNKGNFPGRFSGRQFSNSRSEMNVSTLELGDSALYLCASSLGDAYGYTFGSGTRLTVV.

This clone has a handful of counts. The chain carries TRBV15 and TRBJ1-3; possible D gene TRBD1, 5 bases. V lost 2 bases to trimming and J lost 6 bases, with 11 bases between them. CDR3 length: 14 amino acids. Looked up from germline, CDR1 is LNHNV and CDR2 is YYDKDF (reference sequence). CDR3 region: CATSRQGLVNTIYF. The CDR3 DNA follows: TGTGCCACCAGCAGACAGGGTCTGGTAAACACCATATATTTT.

V gene TRBV3-1 (or the pseudogene TRBV3-2) combines with J gene TRBJ2-2; D might be TRBD2 (5 bases). V gave up 4 bases and J gave up 1 base, with 7 bases separating them. Per germline, CDR1 LGHDT and CDR2 YNNKEL (reference sequence). CDR3 size: 14 residues. The CDR3 DNA is TGTGCCAGCAGCCGGACTTTGAACACCGGGGAGCTGTTTTTT. It codes for CASSRTLNTGELFF.

V and J are TRBV2 and TRBJ2-1; 11 bases map to TRBD1. Germline V gene sequence: CDR1 SNHLY, CDR2 FYNNEI. CDR3 length: 15 amino acids. The V gene end was trimmed by 6 bases and the J gene end by 10 bases; junction bases not matched to a gene: 11. The CDR3 is CASRGPGQGAGEQFF. CDR3 bases: TGTGCCAGCAGGGGCCCCGGACAGGGGGCTGGGGAGCAGTTCTTC.

The rearrangement joins TRBV18 to TRBJ2-5; 8 nucleotides agree with TRBD2. V shed 6 bases and J 5 bases; nucleotides not matched to a gene: 11. Germline V gives CDR1 KGHSH, CDR2 LQKENI. The CDR3 contains 15 residues. CDR3 in DNA: TGTGCCAGCTCTCTTCTACTAGCGGCGGCGGAGACCCAGTACTTC. Its protein is CASSLLLAAAETQYF.

The rearrangement links TRBV7-3 to TRBJ2-7; TRBD1 might be the D (5 bases). This CDR3 is 14 amino acids long. V lost 5 bases and J 5 bases, leaving 16 bases between the germline ends. Germline CDR1 SGHTA, CDR2 FQGTGA. CDR3 residues: CASSPASGIDEQYF. The CDR3 nucleotides are TGTGCCAGCAGCCCTGCGTCAGGGATCGACGAGCAGTACTTC.